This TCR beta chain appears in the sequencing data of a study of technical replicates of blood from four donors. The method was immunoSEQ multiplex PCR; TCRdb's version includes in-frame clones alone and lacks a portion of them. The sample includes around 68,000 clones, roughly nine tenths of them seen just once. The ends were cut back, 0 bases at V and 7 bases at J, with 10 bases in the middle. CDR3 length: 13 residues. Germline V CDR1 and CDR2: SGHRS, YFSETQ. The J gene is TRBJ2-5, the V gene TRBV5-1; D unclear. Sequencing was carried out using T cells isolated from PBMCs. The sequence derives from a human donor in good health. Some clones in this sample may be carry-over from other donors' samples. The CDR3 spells CASSLDSSGTQYF. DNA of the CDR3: TGCGCCAGCAGCTTGGACAGTTCTGGGACCCAGTACTTC. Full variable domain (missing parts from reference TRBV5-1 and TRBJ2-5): KAGVTQTPRYLIKTRGQQVTLSCSPISGHRSVSWYQQTPGQGLQFLFEYFSETQRNKGNFPGRFSGRQFSNSRSEMNVSTLELGDSALYLCASSLDSSGTQYFGPGTRLLVL.